The 10 T cell receptor beta chains given below trace back to one sample, sequenced in a study of OX40 agonist ivuxolimab in advanced cancers. The data were produced by immunoSEQ multiplex PCR, yet TCRdb's version contains in-frame clones alone and is incomplete. The sample consists of about 130,000 clones, 90% to 95% of them appearing once. The material was CD4+ or CD8+ T cells sorted from blood, obtained in a trial of the OX40 agonist ivuxolimab. The receptors shown here come from an adult with an advanced solid tumor such as melanoma, head and neck, liver or kidney cancer.

J is TRBJ1-2 and V is TRBV10-3, with D possibly TRBD1 on 6 matching bases. This CDR3 spans 13 amino acids. V lost 10 bases, J lost 4 bases, and 16 bases lay in between. Germline CDR1 reads ENHRY; CDR2 reads SYGVKD. The chain's CDR3 is CATAIDRFYGYTF. CDR3 nucleotides: TGTGCCACCGCGATCGACAGGTTCTATGGCTACACCTTC.

The chain has TRBV7-2 and TRBJ2-3; D not certain. The CDR3 loop spans 13 amino acids. Germline CDR1 is SGHTA and CDR2 is FQGNSA. V dropped 6 bases and J dropped 0 bases, with 7 bases sitting between them. The CDR3 sequence: CASRQTSTDTQYF. In DNA, the CDR3 is TGTGCCAGCAGACAGACTAGCACAGATACGCAGTATTTT.

The gene calls are TRBV7-9 and TRBJ1-6; D is perhaps TRBD1 (6 bases). The CDR3 contains 14 residues. The germline gives CDR1 SEHNR, CDR2 FQNEAQ (reference sequence). V was shortened by 10 bases and J by 10 bases, with 20 bases between the two germline ends. In nucleotides, the CDR3 is TGTGCCACAGTAAAGGGGGAAGTATACTCACCCCTCCACTTT. It codes for CATVKGEVYSPLHF.

This clone was counted once. The chain carries TRBV5-4 and TRBJ1-6; D perhaps matches TRBD1 (5 bases). V was trimmed by 1 base and J by 14 bases, leaving 16 bases between them. The length of the CDR3 is 14 residues. Per germline, CDR1 SGHNT and CDR2 YYREEE (reference sequence). CDR3 sequence: CASSLSMSGSALHF. The CDR3 coding sequence is TGTGCCAGCAGCTTGTCCATGTCAGGGTCAGCCCTCCACTTT. Variable domain in full (rest from reference TRBV5-4 and TRBJ1-6): ETGVTQSPTHLIKTRGQQVTLRCSSQSGHNTVSWYQQALGQGPQFIFQYYREEENGRGNFPPRFSGLQFPNYSSELNVNALELDDSALYLCASSLSMSGSALHFGNGTRLTVT.

The chain carries TRBV7-2 and TRBJ2-7; no firm D call. Per germline, CDR1 SGHTA and CDR2 FQGNSA. The V and J ends lost 2 bases and 7 bases respectively, with 12 bases between them. This CDR3 is 13 amino acids long. The CDR3 region is CASSLQSEFEQYF. As DNA, the CDR3 is TGTGCCAGCAGCTTACAGTCGGAGTTTGAGCAGTACTTC.

V usage is TRBV9 and J usage is TRBJ2-5; D may correspond to TRBD1 or TRBD2 (7 bases each). The CDR3 loop spans 16 amino acids. V was shortened by 0 bases and J by 4 bases, with 16 bases between the two germline ends. Germline V gene lookup returns CDR1 SGDLS and CDR2 YYNGEE. The CDR3 reads CASSVAGGGVRETQYF. Written as DNA, the CDR3 is TGTGCCAGCAGCGTAGCAGGGGGGGGAGTGCGAGAGACCCAGTACTTC.

The rearrangement links TRBV5-1 to TRBJ1-5; D possibly corresponds to TRBD1 (5 bases). Germline V CDR1 and CDR2: SGHRS, YFSETQ. The V end was cut by 4 bases, the J end by 5 bases, with 16 bases between. The CDR3 totals 15 residues. This CDR3 is CASSESGTAHQPQHF. The CDR3 DNA is TGCGCCAGCAGCGAATCCGGGACTGCTCATCAGCCCCAGCATTTT.

This clone was seen only once. The chain couples TRBV7-9 to TRBJ1-2; TRBD1 matches 7 bases. The CDR3 is 14 residues long. The germline gives CDR1 SEHNR, CDR2 FQNEAQ (reference sequence). J lost 3 bases, V lost 4 bases, and 5 bases had no gene match. CDR3 sequence: CASSSSTGHYGYTF. CDR3 nucleotide sequence: TGTGCCAGCAGCTCCTCGACAGGGCACTATGGCTACACCTTC.

The genes are TRBV10-1 and TRBJ2-5; D is unresolved. Germline V gene sequence: CDR1 WNHNN, CDR2 SYGVQD (reference sequence). This CDR3 is 13 amino acids long. The V gene lost 5 bases and the J gene lost 1 base, with 8 bases spanning the gap. The chain's CDR3 is CASSPGSQETQYF. CDR3 sequence (DNA): TGCGCCAGCAGTCCCGGGTCCCAAGAGACCCAGTACTTC.

The chain uses TRBV11-2 and TRBJ2-7, with 10 bases that match TRBD1. The CDR3 consists of 13 residues. V shed 4 bases, J shed 4 bases, and the junction held 1 base outside the gene matches. Per the germline V gene, CDR1 is SGHAT and CDR2 is FQNNGV. CDR3 loop: CASSSGQGYEQYF. CDR3 in DNA: TGTGCCAGCAGCTCGGGACAGGGGTACGAGCAGTACTTC.